This T cell receptor beta chain was obtained from a study of shared clonotypes between healthy human individuals. Study overall: Contributing individuals were two females and a few males aged 18 to 49. Findings and caveats of the study: As a rule, naive subsets had a larger estimated richness than memory subsets.

Some clones are missing from TCRdb's copy, which holds only in-frame ones; the method was immunoSEQ multiplex PCR. The repertoire holds roughly 650,000 clones, 95% to 98% seen once, with about 0.06% in the top ten. As regards this clone: Its antigen is not known.

This CDR3 contains 14 residues. The junction had 2 bases not matched to a gene; V was cut back by 4 bases and J by 3 bases. Germline values: CDR1 MGHDK, CDR2 SYGVNS. The receptor's source is a woman aged 25 to 39 in good health. The sample taken for sequencing was naive CD4+ T cells sorted from blood. Subset given: CD45RA+ positively selected. The chain couples TRBV25-1 to TRBJ2-7; 11 bases are shared with TRBD1. In nucleotides, the CDR3 is TGTGCCAGCAGTGGGACAGGGGGCTTCTACGAGCAGTACTTC. Translating it yields CASSGTGGFYEQYF.